Listed below are T cell receptor beta chains from one sample, sequenced in a study of blood T cell repertoires in COVID-19. The protocol was immunoSEQ multiplex PCR, while the TCRdb copy is restricted to in-frame clones and leaves out a portion. In the table there are about 210,000 clones, 65% to 90% of which are singletons. The sample taken for sequencing was peripheral blood. The receptors shown here come from a man in his fifties with active or convalescent COVID-19. Each CDR3 is given with its conserved first and last residue. The D gene is left open where the match is weak. The listing skips clone size in some rows; elsewhere it reads once, few, many or a size class.

V gene	D gene	clone size	J gene	CDR3 DNA	CDR3 protein
TRBV2	TRBD2	-	TRBJ2-3	TGTGCCAGCAGTGAAATTTCCGGGGGGGGAGATACGCAGTATTTT	CASSEISGGGDTQYF
TRBV5-6	-	-	TRBJ2-2	TGTGCCAGCAGCCCCGGACTGAACACCGGGGAGCTGTTTTTT	CASSPGLNTGELFF
TRBV5-1	-	-	TRBJ1-2	TGCGCCAGCAGCTTGGAACGGGGAAGGGATGGCTACACCTTC	CASSLERGRDGYTF
TRBV28	-	few	TRBJ1-2	TGTGCCAGCAGCCAAGACGGCCTCAGGGGCTACACCTTC	CASSQDGLRGYTF
TRBV5-4	TRBD1	-	TRBJ1-2	TGTGCCAGCAGCACTGGGACAGGACGCCTCGGCTATGGCTACACCTTC	CASSTGTGRLGYGYTF
TRBV3-1/TRBV3-2	-	-	TRBJ1-1	TGTGCCAGCAGCAGACGGGGGTCGGGCACTGAAGCTTTCTTT	CASSRRGSGTEAFF
TRBV7-2	-	once	TRBJ2-1	TGTGCCAGTATAAGGGGAAACTACAATGAGCAGTTCTTC	CASIRGNYNEQFF
TRBV5-1	-	-	TRBJ2-7	TGCGCCAGCAGCTTGGGTTCGGGAGAAGTGTACGAGCAGTACTTC	CASSLGSGEVYEQYF
TRBV6-2/TRBV6-3	-	few	TRBJ2-1	TGTGCCAGCAGTTACTCGACAGAGAGCTCCTACAATGAGCAGTTCTTC	CASSYSTESSYNEQFF
TRBV29-1	-	few	TRBJ1-2	TGCAGCGTTCAAGCCAACAGGGATCTCTATGGCTACACCTTC	CSVQANRDLYGYTF
TRBV29-1	-	-	TRBJ2-5	TGCAGCGTGGGGCTTTTTAGGGGCGACCAAGAGACCCAGTACTTC	CSVGLFRGDQETQYF
TRBV19	TRBD1	-	TRBJ2-3	TGTGCCAGTAGTATAGATTCGGGACAGTTTTTGTTTACGCAGTATTTT	CASSIDSGQFLFTQYF
TRBV28	TRBD1	-	TRBJ1-2	TGTGCCCTGACTAAGACAGGGGTCTATGGCTACACCTTC	CALTKTGVYGYTF
TRBV19	TRBD1	-	TRBJ1-1	TGTGTCACCCGGGACAGGGGACGGACTGAAGCTTTCTTT	CVTRDRGRTEAFF
TRBV4-1	TRBD2	-	TRBJ2-4	TGCGCCAGCAGCCGGGGACTAGCGGGATCACCGATAGCCAAAAACATTCAGTACTTC	CASSRGLAGSPIAKNIQYF
TRBV29-1	-	-	TRBJ1-1	TGCAGCGTCCTCACAGTGGCGGGGGCCAGGAGCGAAGCTTTCTTT	CSVLTVAGARSEAFF
TRBV5-1	TRBD1	-	TRBJ2-2	TGCGCCAGCCGATCGAAGGGGGCAGCCGGGGAGCTGTTTTTT	CASRSKGAAGELFF
TRBV7-3	-	-	TRBJ1-1	TGTGCCAGCAGCATGTCGTGGGGCGCTGAAGCTTTCTTT	CASSMSWGAEAFF
TRBV24-1	-	-	TRBJ2-3	TGTGCCACCAGTGATGGCGAAGCGGATACGCAGTATTTT	CATSDGEADTQYF
TRBV5-4	-	-	TRBJ1-1	TGTGCCAGCAGCTTGGTTGGGTGGGGGCCGAACACTGAAGCTTTCTTT	CASSLVGWGPNTEAFF
TRBV7-3	-	-	TRBJ2-5	TGTGCCAGCAGCCCTGGAGGGACCCAGTACTTC	CASSPGGTQYF
TRBV6-2/TRBV6-3	TRBD2	-	TRBJ2-7	TGTGCCAGCAGTTACTCGAGGGGAGCGGGAGTGTACGAGCAGTACTTC	CASSYSRGAGVYEQYF
TRBV12-3/TRBV12-4	-	-	TRBJ2-5	TGTGCCAGCAGTTTAGGGGGCCGGACCCAGTACTTC	CASSLGGRTQYF
TRBV9	-	few	TRBJ1-2	TGTGCCAGCAGCGACGACAGTGTCTATGGCTACACCTTC	CASSDDSVYGYTF
TRBV4-3	-	-	TRBJ1-2	TGCGCCAGCAGCCAAGGGGCAGCTAACTATGGCTACACCTTC	CASSQGAANYGYTF
TRBV5-4	-	-	TRBJ1-3	TGTGCCAGCAGCTTGGACAGAAACACCATATATTTT	CASSLDRNTIYF
TRBV2	-	-	TRBJ1-2	TGTGCCAGCAGTGAAAGGGCGGAGGGCTTAGGCTACACCTTC	CASSERAEGLGYTF
TRBV2	TRBD2	-	TRBJ2-3	TGTGCCAGCCCACTAGCGGGGGTATCTAGCACAGATACGCAGTATTTT	CASPLAGVSSTDTQYF
TRBV2	TRBD2	-	TRBJ2-3	TGTGCCAGCAGTGTGGCGGGAGGGCGTAGAGATACGCAGTATTTT	CASSVAGGRRDTQYF
TRBV6-5	-	-	TRBJ1-1	TGTGCCAGCAGTTCACAGAGGGCCGGGGACACTGAAGCTTTCTTT	CASSSQRAGDTEAFF
TRBV15	-	-	TRBJ1-2	TGTGCCACCAGCAGACTTTACAGCCTTTATGGCTACACCTTC	CATSRLYSLYGYTF
TRBV10-3	-	-	TRBJ2-5	TGTGCCATCAGCTGGGGGCGCGGAGAGACCCAGTACTTC	CAISWGRGETQYF
TRBV28	TRBD1	-	TRBJ2-1	TGTGCCAGCAGTAGGGGACAGGGAAACAATGAGCAGTTCTTC	CASSRGQGNNEQFF
TRBV7-8	-	-	TRBJ2-7	TGTGCCAGCAGCTTAGTTCAGGGCTTGGAGCAGTACTTC	CASSLVQGLEQYF
TRBV5-4	-	-	TRBJ2-5	TGTGCCAGCAGCGGAACAGGGTACCAAGAGACCCAGTACTTC	CASSGTGYQETQYF
TRBV19	TRBD2	-	TRBJ2-5	TGTGCCAGTAGTATAGTTAAGGGAGGGCCTCGTGAGACCCAGTACTTC	CASSIVKGGPRETQYF
TRBV7-9	-	few	TRBJ2-1	TGTGCCAGCAGCTTAGACTGGACTAAAGAGCAGTTCTTC	CASSLDWTKEQFF
TRBV7-2	TRBD1	-	TRBJ2-5	TGTGCCAGCAGCCCGGGGGGACAGGGGGTGATGACCCAGTACTTC	CASSPGGQGVMTQYF
TRBV11-2	-	-	TRBJ2-5	TGTGCCAGCAGCTTAGATCCAAACAGGGAGGGAGAGACCCAGTACTTC	CASSLDPNREGETQYF
TRBV5-1	TRBD1	once	TRBJ2-5	TGCGCCAGCAGCCCCGGGACAGGGGGCCAGGAGACCCAGTACTTC	CASSPGTGGQETQYF
TRBV7-8	-	-	TRBJ2-1	TGTGCCAGCAGCTTGTTCGCTTCCGCGGAGCAGTTCTTC	CASSLFASAEQFF
TRBV4-3	TRBD2	once	TRBJ2-1	TGCGCCAGCAGCCAAGATCTAGCGGGAGGGCTGCTCAATGAGCAGTTCTTC	CASSQDLAGGLLNEQFF
TRBV28	TRBD1	-	TRBJ1-4	TGTGCCAGCAGGGTGGGACAGGGGGCCTTCAGTGAAAAACTGTTTTTT	CASRVGQGAFSEKLFF
TRBV4-3	-	-	TRBJ2-3	TGCGCCAGCAGCCCCGGGGGTGGCACAGATACGCAGTATTTT	CASSPGGGTDTQYF
TRBV5-1	TRBD1	-	TRBJ2-7	TGCGCCAGCAGCTTGGCGGGACAGGGCCCTCTGGACGAGCAGTACTTC	CASSLAGQGPLDEQYF
TRBV4-1	-	-	TRBJ2-1	TGCGCCAGCAGCCAAGAAAAGCTAAGCTCCTACAATGAGCAGTTCTTC	CASSQEKLSSYNEQFF